This TCR beta chain was captured by sequencing in a study of blood T cell repertoires in COVID-19. Study in general: Nucleic acid was either cDNA or gDNA, and it came from T cells, B-cell-depleted T cells, or PBMCs.

In the authors' methods: Researchers report that nucleated cell counts were estimated from reference gene primer amplification. Data came from immunoSEQ multiplex PCR; TCRdb stores just in-frame clones and leaves some out. The V and J calls and clone size were taken over from that table, and D and trimming were inferred from the DNA. The profile covers 92,000 or so clones, with about 91% appearing a single time and 0.35% to 0.5% taken by the ten largest. Germline-derived CDR1 and CDR2 are LNHDA and SQIVND (reference sequence). Trimming removed 5 bases from V and 4 bases from J, with 21 bases in between. CDR3 size: 17 residues.

This receptor was obtained from a man between 60 and 70 years old with acute or convalescent COVID-19. What was sequenced was peripheral blood. The genes are TRBV19 and TRBJ1-5, with D maybe TRBD1 (6 bases). CDR3 sequence (DNA): TGTGCCAGTAGTGCCCTTTACAGGGCGGCTAGGAATCAGCCCCAGCATTTT. It yields the protein CASSALYRAARNQPQHF.